Listed below are T cell receptor beta chains from one sample, sequenced in a study of T-cell reconstitution after alpha-beta-depleted transplantation in children. TCRdb analysed the PCR reads with MiXCR anew, one entry per CDR3 protein. The data hold 350,000 to 450,000 distinct CDR3 sequences, with 13% observed a single time. The starting material was PBMCs, obtained from the stem cell graft. These receptors all come from a human donor who donated a stem cell graft to a child with Fanconi anemia. Both conserved end residues are part of each CDR3.

V	J	CDR3
TRBV11-2	TRBJ2-5	CASSQGYQETQYF
TRBV20-1	TRBJ2-3	CSARDYRGVSTDTQYF
TRBV20-1	TRBJ1-1	CSARPPGGGLVNTEAFF
TRBV27	TRBJ1-6	CASSFGGYNSPLHF
TRBV20-1	TRBJ2-5	CSARDSRGRETQYF
TRBV20-1	TRBJ2-2	CSAKTGTSGRWDTGELFF
TRBV3-1	TRBJ1-2	CASSLWDRGLDGYTF
TRBV29-1	TRBJ2-1	CSNHSGTGVHEQFF
TRBV9	TRBJ2-5	CASSVYGGLQETQYF
TRBV4-3	TRBJ1-2	CASSQEAANYGYTF
TRBV9	TRBJ1-5	CASSAGGAGQPQHF
TRBV12-3/TRBV12-4	TRBJ1-2	CASSLGNLVYGYTF
TRBV6-1	TRBJ1-2	CASSARRQGFYGYTF
TRBV7-9	TRBJ2-7	CASSLGVLAGYEQYF
TRBV6-5	TRBJ1-1	CASRPTPSGNTEAFF
TRBV27	TRBJ1-2	CASSSPGGIMSGYTF
TRBV7-9	TRBJ1-4	CASSLTGGEGEKLFF
TRBV25-1	TRBJ1-5	CASSDSQEYSNQPQHF
TRBV10-3	TRBJ2-2	CAISASSPGELFF
TRBV5-1	TRBJ2-7	CASSTFGEQYF
TRBV5-1	TRBJ2-3	CASSSGIAGFTDTQYF
TRBV4-3	TRBJ2-3	CASSQDWGQGGTQYF
TRBV19	TRBJ1-5	CASGQVVYQPQHF
TRBV6-1	TRBJ1-1	CASSEFGGSTEAFF
TRBV5-1	TRBJ1-4	CASSVNGPANEKLFF
TRBV12-3/TRBV12-4	TRBJ1-1	CASSSRTGRDTEAFF
TRBV10-3	TRBJ2-2	CAIKQGATGELFF
TRBV6-5	TRBJ2-2	CASSLSRTGELFF
TRBV6-1	TRBJ1-5	CASSEATGNQPQHF
TRBV9	TRBJ2-1	CASSVSGSLSSYNEQFF
TRBV20-1	TRBJ1-1	CSAPFRGGTEAFF
TRBV20-1	TRBJ2-4	CSAGLVAKNIQYF
TRBV5-1	TRBJ2-2	CASMDSYANTGELFF
TRBV7-8	TRBJ2-1	CASSQLFRSTVTMRQFF
TRBV11-2	TRBJ2-3	CASSLVLAGGLGDTQYF
TRBV20-1	TRBJ2-2	CSGNSNTGELFF
TRBV18	TRBJ2-3	CASSPGTRFTDTQYF
TRBV29-1	TRBJ2-5	CSVDTGGGQETQYF
TRBV18	TRBJ2-5	CASSPPGRLAGRETQYF
TRBV7-9	TRBJ1-5	CASSSSERQPQHF
TRBV3-1	TRBJ1-2	CASSQEGSSGYTF
TRBV5-1	TRBJ2-1	CASSWDQGNEQFF
TRBV4-3	TRBJ2-2	CASSPWINTGELFF
TRBV7-8	TRBJ2-7	CASSWTSGDYEQYF
TRBV4-3	TRBJ1-1	CASSQVAGTEAFF
TRBV5-1	TRBJ2-1	CASSLANAGGLSYNEQFF
TRBV27	TRBJ2-1	CASGEWRRGVHNEQFF
TRBV28	TRBJ2-1	CASSLIGTSSYNEQFF
TRBV20-1	TRBJ1-2	CSARQTGTGSFLKTSNYGYTF
TRBV10-3	TRBJ1-1	CAIISDRDGEAFF
TRBV6-2/TRBV6-3	TRBJ2-1	CASQDGGSYNEQFF
TRBV7-2	TRBJ2-3	CASSNKLAGEADTQYF
TRBV10-3	TRBJ2-2	CAVQTNTGELFF
TRBV6-2/TRBV6-3	TRBJ2-5	CASSSRGTAQETQYF
TRBV3-1	TRBJ2-3	CASSLGWRGDTDTQYF
TRBV5-5	TRBJ1-6	CASSSWTVGNSPLHF
TRBV9	TRBJ2-7	CASSARTAISSTYEQYF
TRBV7-8	TRBJ1-5	CASSLVLGKQPQHF